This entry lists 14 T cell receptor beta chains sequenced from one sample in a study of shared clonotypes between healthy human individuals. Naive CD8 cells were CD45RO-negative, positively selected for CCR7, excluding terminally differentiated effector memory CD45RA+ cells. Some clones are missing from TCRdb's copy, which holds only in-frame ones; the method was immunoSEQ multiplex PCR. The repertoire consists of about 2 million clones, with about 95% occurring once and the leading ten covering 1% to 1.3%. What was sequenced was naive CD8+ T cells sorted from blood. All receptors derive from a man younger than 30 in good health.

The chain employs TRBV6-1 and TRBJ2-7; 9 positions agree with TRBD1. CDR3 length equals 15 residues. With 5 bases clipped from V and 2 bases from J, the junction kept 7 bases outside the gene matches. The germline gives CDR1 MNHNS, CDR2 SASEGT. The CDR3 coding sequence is TGTGCCAGCAGTAAAGGACAGGGGCAGGCCTACGAGCAGTACTTC. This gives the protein CASSKGQGQAYEQYF.

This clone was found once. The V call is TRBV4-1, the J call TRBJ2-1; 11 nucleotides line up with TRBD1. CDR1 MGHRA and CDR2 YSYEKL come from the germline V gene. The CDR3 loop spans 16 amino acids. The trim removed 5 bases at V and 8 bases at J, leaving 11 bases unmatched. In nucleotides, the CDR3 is TGCGCCAGCAGCGCCGGGGACAGGGGGGAATTTGATGAGCAGTTCTTC. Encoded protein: CASSAGDRGEFDEQFF.

The CDR3 DNA is TGTGCCAGCAGTCCTATCGGGCATCATAATTCACCCCTCCACTTT. This encodes CASSPIGHHNSPLHF. The chain employs TRBV27 and TRBJ1-6; no clear D gene. Per the germline V gene, CDR1 is MNHEY and CDR2 is SMNVEV (reference sequence). V lost 5 bases, J lost 5 bases, and 13 bases lay in between. This CDR3 is built from 15 residues.

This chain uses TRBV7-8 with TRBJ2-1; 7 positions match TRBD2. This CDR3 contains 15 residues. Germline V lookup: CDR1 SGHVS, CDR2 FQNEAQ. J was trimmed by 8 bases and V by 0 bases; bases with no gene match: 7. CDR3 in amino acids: CASSLAGGSFDEQFF. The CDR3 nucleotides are TGTGCCAGCAGCTTAGCTGGCGGGAGTTTTGATGAGCAGTTCTTC.

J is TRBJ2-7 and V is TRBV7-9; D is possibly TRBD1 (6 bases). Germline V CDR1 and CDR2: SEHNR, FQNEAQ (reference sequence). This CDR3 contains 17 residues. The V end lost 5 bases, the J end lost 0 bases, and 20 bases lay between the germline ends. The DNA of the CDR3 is TGTGCCAGCAGCGCCCACGTCCGGGACAAGAGCTCCTACGAGCAGTACTTC. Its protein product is CASSAHVRDKSSYEQYF.

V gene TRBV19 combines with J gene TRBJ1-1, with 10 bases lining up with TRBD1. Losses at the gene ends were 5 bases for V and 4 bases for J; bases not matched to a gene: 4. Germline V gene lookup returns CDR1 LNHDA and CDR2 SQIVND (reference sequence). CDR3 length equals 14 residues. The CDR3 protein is CASSWGQGFTEAFF. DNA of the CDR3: TGTGCCAGTAGTTGGGGACAGGGGTTCACTGAAGCTTTCTTT.

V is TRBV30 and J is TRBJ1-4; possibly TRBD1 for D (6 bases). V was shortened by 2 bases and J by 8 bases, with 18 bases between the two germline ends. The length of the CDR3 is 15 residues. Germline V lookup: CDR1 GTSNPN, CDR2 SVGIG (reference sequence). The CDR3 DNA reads TGTGCCTGGAGTCTGGTCGGGGGGGCTTCCGAAAAACTGTTTTTT. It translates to CAWSLVGGASEKLFF.

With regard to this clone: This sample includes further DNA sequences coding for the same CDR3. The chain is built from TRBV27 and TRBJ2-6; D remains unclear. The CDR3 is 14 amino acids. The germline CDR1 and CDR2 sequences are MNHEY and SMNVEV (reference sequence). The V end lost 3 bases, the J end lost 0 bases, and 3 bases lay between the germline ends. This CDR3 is CASSLTSGANVLTF. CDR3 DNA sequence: TGTGCCAGCAGTTTGACCTCTGGGGCCAACGTCCTGACTTTC.

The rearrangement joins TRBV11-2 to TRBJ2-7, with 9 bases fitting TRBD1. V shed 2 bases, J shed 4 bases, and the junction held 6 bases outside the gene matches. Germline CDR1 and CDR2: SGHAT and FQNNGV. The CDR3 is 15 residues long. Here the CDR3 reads CASSLTGTGLYEQYF. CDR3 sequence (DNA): TGTGCCAGCAGCTTAACCGGGACAGGGCTATACGAGCAGTACTTC.

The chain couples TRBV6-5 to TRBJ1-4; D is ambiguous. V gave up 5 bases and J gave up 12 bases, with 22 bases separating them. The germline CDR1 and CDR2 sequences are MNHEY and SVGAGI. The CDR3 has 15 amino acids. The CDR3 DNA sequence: TGTGCCAGCAGTCCCCGTGACGTTTTTCGGCTGGAACTGTTTTTT. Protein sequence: CASSPRDVFRLELFF.

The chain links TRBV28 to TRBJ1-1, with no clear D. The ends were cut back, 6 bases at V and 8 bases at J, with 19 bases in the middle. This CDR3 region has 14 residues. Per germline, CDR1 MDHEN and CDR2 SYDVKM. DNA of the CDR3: TGTGCCAGCAGGATGATCGACCGTGGGGTCGAAGCTTTCTTT. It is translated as CASRMIDRGVEAFF.

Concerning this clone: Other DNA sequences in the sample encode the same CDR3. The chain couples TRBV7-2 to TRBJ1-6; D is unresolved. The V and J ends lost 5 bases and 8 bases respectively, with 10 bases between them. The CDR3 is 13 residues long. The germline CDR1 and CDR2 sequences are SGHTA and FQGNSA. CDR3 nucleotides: TGTGCCAGCAGCCTCGTATCGGATTCACCCCTCCACTTT. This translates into CASSLVSDSPLHF.

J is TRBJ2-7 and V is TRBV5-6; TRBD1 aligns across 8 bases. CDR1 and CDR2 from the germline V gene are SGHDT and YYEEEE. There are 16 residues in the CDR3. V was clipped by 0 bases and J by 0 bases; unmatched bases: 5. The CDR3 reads CASSLVARGPSYEQYF. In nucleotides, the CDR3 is TGTGCCAGCAGCTTGGTTGCCAGGGGGCCCTCCTACGAGCAGTACTTC.

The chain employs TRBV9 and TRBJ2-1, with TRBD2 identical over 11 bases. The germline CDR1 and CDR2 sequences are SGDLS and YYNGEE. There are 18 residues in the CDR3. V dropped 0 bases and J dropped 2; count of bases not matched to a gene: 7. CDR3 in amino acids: CASSVAGLAGGPYNEQFF. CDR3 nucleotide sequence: TGTGCCAGCAGCGTAGCCGGGCTAGCGGGAGGTCCCTACAATGAGCAGTTCTTC. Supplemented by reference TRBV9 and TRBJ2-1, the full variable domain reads DSGVTQTPKHLITATGQRVTLRCSPRSGDLSVYWYQQSLDQGLQFLIQYYNGEERAKGNILERFSAQQFPDLHSELNLSSLELGDSALYFCASSVAGLAGGPYNEQFFGPGTRLTVL.